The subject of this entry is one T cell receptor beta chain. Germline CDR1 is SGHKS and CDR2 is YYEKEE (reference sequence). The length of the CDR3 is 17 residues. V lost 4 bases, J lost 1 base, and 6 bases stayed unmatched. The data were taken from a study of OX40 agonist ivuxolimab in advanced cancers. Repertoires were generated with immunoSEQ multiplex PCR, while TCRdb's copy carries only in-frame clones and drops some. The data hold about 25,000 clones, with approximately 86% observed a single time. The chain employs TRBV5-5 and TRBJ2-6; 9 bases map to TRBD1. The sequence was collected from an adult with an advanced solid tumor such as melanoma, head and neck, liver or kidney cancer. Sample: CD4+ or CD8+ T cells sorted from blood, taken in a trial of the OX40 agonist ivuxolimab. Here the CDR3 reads CASSGGTGRSGANVLTF. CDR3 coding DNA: TGTGCCAGCAGCGGTGGGACAGGGCGGTCTGGGGCCAACGTCCTGACTTTC.